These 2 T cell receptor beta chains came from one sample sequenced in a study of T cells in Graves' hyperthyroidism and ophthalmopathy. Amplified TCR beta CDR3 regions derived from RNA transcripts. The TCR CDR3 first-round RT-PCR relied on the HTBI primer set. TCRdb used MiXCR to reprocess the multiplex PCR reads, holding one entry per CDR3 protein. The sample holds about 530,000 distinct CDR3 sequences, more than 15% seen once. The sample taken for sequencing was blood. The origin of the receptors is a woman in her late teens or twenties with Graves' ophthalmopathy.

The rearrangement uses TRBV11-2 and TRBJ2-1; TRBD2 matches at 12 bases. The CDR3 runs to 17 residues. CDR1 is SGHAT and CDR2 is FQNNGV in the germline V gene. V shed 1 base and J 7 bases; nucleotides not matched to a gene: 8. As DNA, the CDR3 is TGTGCCAGCAGCTTAGTCCTTTCCGGGACTAGCGGGAATGAGCAGTTCTTC. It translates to CASSLVLSGTSGNEQFF. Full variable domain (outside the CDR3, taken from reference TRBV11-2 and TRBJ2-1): EAGVAQSPRYKIIEKRQSVAFWCNPISGHATLYWYQQILGQGPKLLIQFQNNGVVDDSQLPKDRFSAERLKGVDSTLKIQPAKLEDSAVYLCASSLVLSGTSGNEQFFGPGTRLTVL.

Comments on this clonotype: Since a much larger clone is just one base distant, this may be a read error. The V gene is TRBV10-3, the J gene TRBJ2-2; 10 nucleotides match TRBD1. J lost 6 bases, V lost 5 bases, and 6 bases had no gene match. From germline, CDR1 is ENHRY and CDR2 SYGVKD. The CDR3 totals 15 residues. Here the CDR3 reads CAISYGDRGPGELFF. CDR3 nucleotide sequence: TGTGCCATCAGTTACGGGGACAGGGGACCCGGGGAGCTGTTTTTT.